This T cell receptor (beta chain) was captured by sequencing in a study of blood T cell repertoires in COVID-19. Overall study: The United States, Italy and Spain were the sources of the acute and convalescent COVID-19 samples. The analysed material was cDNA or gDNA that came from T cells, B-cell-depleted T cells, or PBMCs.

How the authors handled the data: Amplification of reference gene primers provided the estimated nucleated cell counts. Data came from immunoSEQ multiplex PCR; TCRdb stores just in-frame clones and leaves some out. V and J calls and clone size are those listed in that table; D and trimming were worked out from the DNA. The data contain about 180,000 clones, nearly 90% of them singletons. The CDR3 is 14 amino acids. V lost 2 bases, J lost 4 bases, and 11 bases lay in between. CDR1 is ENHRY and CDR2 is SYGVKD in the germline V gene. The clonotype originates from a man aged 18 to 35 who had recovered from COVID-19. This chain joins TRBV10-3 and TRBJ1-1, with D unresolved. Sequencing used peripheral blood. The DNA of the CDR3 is TGTGCCATCAGTGAGGAGGGCCGAGGCACTGAAGCTTTCTTT. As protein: CAISEEGRGTEAFF.